The clone carrying this T cell receptor beta chain was seen only a few times. Its cognate antigen is unknown. These data come from a study of T cell repertoires in cytomegalovirus infection. Study background: Epitope selection comprised recently identified HLA-C-restricted CMV epitopes and well-studied HLA-B-restricted CMV epitopes. It can be stated that public TCR beta signatures indicated CMV infection as well as a matching HLA type.

A single record per CDR3 protein comes from TCRdb applying MiXCR to the reads. The sample lists 650,000 to 900,000 distinct CDR3 sequences, 32% occurring once. Broader study findings: The ex vivo response showed dominance by HLA-C-restricted CMV-specific TCR beta clonotypes. Adding up the frequency of public TCR beta families identified people who carried CMV plus the relevant HLA.

The germline CDR1 and CDR2 sequences are PRHDT and FYEKMQ (reference sequence). Trimming removed 5 bases from V and 4 bases from J, with 17 bases in between. This CDR3 spans 15 amino acids. This specimen was cultured CD8+ T cells from PBMCs, taken from culture after CMV antigen stimulation. This TCR was recovered from a human donor in good health (CMV status not recorded). Some clones in this sample may be carry-over from other donors' samples. This rearrangement joins TRBV13 to TRBJ1-1, with D perhaps matching TRBD1 (6 bases). This CDR3 is CASSIRTEPSTEAFF. CDR3 sequence (DNA): TGTGCCAGCAGCATCCGGACAGAGCCCTCCACTGAAGCTTTCTTT.